Reported below is one T cell receptor beta chain. The target antigen is unknown. The sample belongs to a study of identifying expanded T cells in peripheral blood. Study-level findings and limits: Differentially abundant clones: around 1.2 between replicates, 16.4 at around 14 days, around 20 at four. Two-week clone count variance significantly increased as total template count grew.

The V end lost 4 bases, the J end lost 3 bases, and 9 bases lay between the germline ends. CDR1 SNHLY and CDR2 FYNNEI come from the germline V gene. This CDR3 region has 13 residues. During the collection period, no donor immune events like infections were recorded. TCRdb's copy holds only in-frame clones and misses some; the assay was immunoSEQ multiplex PCR. The table has around 95,000 clones, over 75% seen once. The sample consisted of blood. The chain has TRBV2 and TRBJ1-1, with D hard to call. The source is a person between 18 and 69 years old in good health. The CDR3 nucleotides read TGTGCCAGCAGTGTAGGTAGGGACACTGAAGCTTTCTTT. Amino acids: CASSVGRDTEAFF.